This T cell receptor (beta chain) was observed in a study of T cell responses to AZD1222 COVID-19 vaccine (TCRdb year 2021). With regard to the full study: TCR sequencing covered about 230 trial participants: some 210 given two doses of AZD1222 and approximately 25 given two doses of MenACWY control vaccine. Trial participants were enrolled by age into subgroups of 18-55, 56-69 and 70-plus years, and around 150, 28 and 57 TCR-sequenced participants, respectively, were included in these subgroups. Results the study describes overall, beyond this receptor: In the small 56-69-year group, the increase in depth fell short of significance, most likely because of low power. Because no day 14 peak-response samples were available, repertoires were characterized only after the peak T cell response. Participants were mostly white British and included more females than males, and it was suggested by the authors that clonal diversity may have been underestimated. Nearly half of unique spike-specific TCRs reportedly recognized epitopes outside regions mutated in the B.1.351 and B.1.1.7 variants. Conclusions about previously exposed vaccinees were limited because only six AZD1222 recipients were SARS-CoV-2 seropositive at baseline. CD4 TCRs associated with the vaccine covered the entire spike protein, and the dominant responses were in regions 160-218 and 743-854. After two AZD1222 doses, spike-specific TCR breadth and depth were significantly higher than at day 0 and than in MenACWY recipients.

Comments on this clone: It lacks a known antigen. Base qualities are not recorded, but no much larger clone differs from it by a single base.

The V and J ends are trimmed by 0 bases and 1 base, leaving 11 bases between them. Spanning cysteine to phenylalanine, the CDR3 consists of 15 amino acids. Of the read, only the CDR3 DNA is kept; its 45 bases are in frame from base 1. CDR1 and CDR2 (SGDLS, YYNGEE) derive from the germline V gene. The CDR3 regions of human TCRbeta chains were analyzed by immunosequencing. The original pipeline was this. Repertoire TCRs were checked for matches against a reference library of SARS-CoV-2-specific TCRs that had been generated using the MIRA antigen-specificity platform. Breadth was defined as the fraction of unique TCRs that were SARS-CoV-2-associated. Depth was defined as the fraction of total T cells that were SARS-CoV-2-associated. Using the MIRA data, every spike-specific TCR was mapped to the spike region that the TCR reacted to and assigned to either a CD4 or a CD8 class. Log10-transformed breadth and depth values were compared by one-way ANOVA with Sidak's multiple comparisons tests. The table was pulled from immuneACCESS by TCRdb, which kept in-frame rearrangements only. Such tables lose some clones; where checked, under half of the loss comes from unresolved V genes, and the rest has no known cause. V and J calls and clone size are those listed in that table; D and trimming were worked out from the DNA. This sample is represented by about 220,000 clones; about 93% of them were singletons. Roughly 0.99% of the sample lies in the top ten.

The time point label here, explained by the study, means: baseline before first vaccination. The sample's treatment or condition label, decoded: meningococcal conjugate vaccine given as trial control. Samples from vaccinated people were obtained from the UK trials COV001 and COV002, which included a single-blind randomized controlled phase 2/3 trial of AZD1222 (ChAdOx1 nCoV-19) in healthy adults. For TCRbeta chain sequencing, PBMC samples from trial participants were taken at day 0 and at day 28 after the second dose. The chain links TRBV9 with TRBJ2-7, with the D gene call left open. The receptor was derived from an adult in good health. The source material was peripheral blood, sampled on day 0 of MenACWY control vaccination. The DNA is TGTGCCAGCAGCGTAGGTGTTGTGGGGTCCTACGAGCAGTACTTC. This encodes CASSVGVVGSYEQYF.